Following are 20 T cell receptor beta chains from one sample sequenced in a study of CXCR3-negative and CXCR3-positive naive CD8 T cells. Each TRB cDNA library was prepared by 5' RACE (with UMI labels). TCRdb reprocessed the 5' RACE reads and keeps a single row for each CDR3 protein, giving no DNA. This table holds roughly 7,200 distinct CDR3 sequences. Their recognized antigens are unknown. Whole-study findings and limits: TRB CDR3s were more hydrophobic in CXCR3-positive than in CXCR3-negative naive cells.

The sequencing input was naive CXCR3+ CD8+ T cells from blood. Noted subset: CD45RO-CCR7+CD27+CD95- naive CD8+ T cells expressing CXCR3 (TNR3+). The receptors originated from a human donor in good health. Some clones in this sample may be carry-over from other donors' samples.

Considering frequency, this clonotype is medium-sized. V and J are TRBV15 and TRBJ1-1; checking the TCRdb D call of TRBD1 is not possible without DNA. Germline V CDR1 and CDR2: LNHNV, YYDKDF (reference sequence). The CDR3 runs to 15 residues. Here the CDR3 reads CATSTRTVTDAEAFF.

The chain couples TRBV29-1 to TRBJ2-3; TCRdb gives TRBD2 as the D gene, but with no DNA this cannot be confirmed. The V gene's germline CDR1 is SQVTM and CDR2 ANQGSEA. The CDR3 covers 14 residues. CDR3 loop: CSVEIAGGGDTQYF.

Its frequency marks this clonotype as medium-sized. The chain employs TRBV29-1 and TRBJ2-7; without DNA, the TCRdb call of TRBD1 cannot be checked. CDR1 is SQVTM, CDR2 ANQGSEA, per germline. The CDR3 loop spans 12 amino acids. The CDR3 here is CSAQGFTYEQYF.

According to its frequency, this clonotype is medium-sized. The J gene is TRBJ2-7, the V gene TRBV7-3; checking the TCRdb D call of TRBD2 is not possible without DNA. The CDR3 loop spans 16 amino acids. Germline lookup yields CDR1 SGHTA and CDR2 FQGTGA. The CDR3 loop is CASSFSPRGPTHEQYF.

This clonotype is called medium-sized based on its frequency. The chain's CDR3 is CASSLSGTGRNEQFF. The V gene is TRBV27, the J gene TRBJ2-1; TCRdb's D call, TRBD1, is unchecked because there is no DNA. CDR3 length: 15 amino acids. The V gene's germline CDR1 is MNHEY and CDR2 SMNVEV (reference sequence).

By frequency, this clonotype registers medium-sized. The chain couples TRBV18 to TRBJ2-7; lacking DNA, the TRBD1 call made by TCRdb goes unchecked. The CDR3 sequence is 17 residues long. CDR1 KGHSH and CDR2 LQKENI come from the germline V gene. The CDR3 loop is CASSLAVEAGASDEQYF.

This clonotype shows up as medium-sized (0.01 to 0.1%) by frequency. The chain has TRBV7-9 and TRBJ2-7; lacking DNA, the TRBD1 call made by TCRdb goes unchecked. Germline V lookup: CDR1 SEHNR, CDR2 FQNEAQ (reference sequence). The CDR3 covers 15 residues. CDR3 loop: CASTAPLAELNEQYF.

The genes are TRBV12-3 or TRBV12-4 and TRBJ2-1; TCRdb selects TRBD1, and the lack of DNA leaves this call unchecked. CDR3 length: 13 residues. The CDR3 loop is CASHGGNYNEQFF.

This clonotype ranks as medium-sized (0.01 to 0.1%) in terms of frequency. The V call is TRBV29-1, the J call TRBJ2-1; TCRdb picks TRBD1, but there is no DNA to check that call. This CDR3 region has 14 residues. Germline CDR1 and CDR2: SQVTM and ANQGSEA. CDR3 loop: CSVDSQGTENEQFF.

The chain carries TRBV20-1 and TRBJ2-4; the D call of TRBD2 rests on TCRdb alone, since no DNA is present to check it. The germline V gene encodes CDR1 DFQATT and CDR2 SNEGSKA (reference sequence). The CDR3 totals 14 residues. The CDR3 loop is CSARDGKLADSQYF.

V gene TRBV4-2 combines with J gene TRBJ2-7. The germline V gene encodes CDR1 LGHNA and CDR2 YNFKEQ. This CDR3 has 12 amino acids. CDR3 sequence: CASSQDSYEQYF.

The V call is TRBV5-1, the J call TRBJ2-7; TCRdb names TRBD2, which stays unverified in the absence of DNA. The V gene's germline CDR1 is SGHRS and CDR2 YFSETQ. The CDR3 spans 15 residues. The CDR3 here is CASSELAGLTYEQYF.

The chain couples TRBV25-1 to TRBJ2-5; TCRdb proposes TRBD2, but this gene call is untestable without DNA. Germline-derived CDR1 and CDR2 are MGHDK and SYGVNS. The CDR3 is made up of 14 amino acids. CDR3 sequence: CASSAREVEETQYF.

This chain links TRBV7-3 with TRBJ1-1; TCRdb lists TRBD1, though no DNA is available to test this call. The germline gives CDR1 SGHTA, CDR2 FQGTGA. The CDR3 covers 15 residues. CDR3 region: CASRNPQGARTEAFF.

This clonotype registers medium-sized by frequency. This chain uses TRBV20-1 with TRBJ1-2; TCRdb's D gene call, TRBD1, goes unchecked for lack of DNA. Germline lookup yields CDR1 DFQATT and CDR2 SNEGSKA (reference sequence). The CDR3 contains 13 residues. Here the CDR3 reads CSARDQGVEGYTF.

This chain uses TRBV19 with TRBJ2-1; TCRdb indicates TRBD2, and absent DNA this call remains unverified. This CDR3 has 16 amino acids. Germline CDR1 is LNHDA and CDR2 is SQIVND (reference sequence). CDR3 amino acids: CASSTSIAGIYNEQFF.

The V and J genes are TRBV20-1 and TRBJ2-7; TCRdb picks TRBD2, but there is no DNA to check that call. The CDR3 has 13 residues. Looked up from germline, CDR1 is DFQATT and CDR2 is SNEGSKA (reference sequence). The CDR3 protein is CSARGTRGYEQYF.

This clonotype is classed as medium-sized by frequency. The chain employs TRBV29-1 and TRBJ2-5; the D call of TRBD2 rests on TCRdb alone, since no DNA is present to check it. This CDR3 is built from 16 residues. Germline-derived CDR1 and CDR2 are SQVTM and ANQGSEA. CDR3 residues: CSVDGVWAGSQETQYF.

This clonotype is identified as medium-sized from frequency. The chain couples TRBV7-8 to TRBJ2-7; checking the TCRdb D call of TRBD2 is not possible without DNA. Germline V gene lookup returns CDR1 SGHVS and CDR2 FQNEAQ. This CDR3 has 14 amino acids. The CDR3 is CASSRGPTPYEQYF.

The chain joins TRBV29-1 to TRBJ2-6; checking the TCRdb D call of TRBD2 is not possible without DNA. CDR3 size: 13 residues. Per germline, CDR1 SQVTM and CDR2 ANQGSEA. This CDR3 is CSVREDGANVLTF.